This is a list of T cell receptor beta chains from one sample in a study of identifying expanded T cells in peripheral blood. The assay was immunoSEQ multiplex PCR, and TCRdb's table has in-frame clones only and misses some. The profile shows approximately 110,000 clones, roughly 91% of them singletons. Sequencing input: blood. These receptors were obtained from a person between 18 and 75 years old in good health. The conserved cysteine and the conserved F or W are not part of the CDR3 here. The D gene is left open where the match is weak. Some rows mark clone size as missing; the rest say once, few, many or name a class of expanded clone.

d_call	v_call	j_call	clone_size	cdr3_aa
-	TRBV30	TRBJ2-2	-	AWSLSTTGELF
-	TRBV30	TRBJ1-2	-	AWSVDLYGYT
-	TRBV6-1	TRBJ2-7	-	ASSEPPAQQY
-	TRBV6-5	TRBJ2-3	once	ASFSTDTQY
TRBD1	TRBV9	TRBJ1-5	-	ASSTGAGQPQH
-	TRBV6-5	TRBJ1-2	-	ASSPYNYGYT
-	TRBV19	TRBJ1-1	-	ASSLNAAGDLNTEAF
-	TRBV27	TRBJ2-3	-	ASSIKGGGRPLMDTQY
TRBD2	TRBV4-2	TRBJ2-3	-	ASSQELADKEDTQY
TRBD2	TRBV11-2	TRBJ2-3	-	ASSLEASGGPQGTQY
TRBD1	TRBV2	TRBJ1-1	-	ASSDPRWTGGGNTEAF
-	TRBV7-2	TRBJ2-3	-	ASSLWRNLGDTQY
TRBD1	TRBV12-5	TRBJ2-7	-	ASGLVRLQGALGEQY
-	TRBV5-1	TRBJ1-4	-	ASSLALSATNEKLF
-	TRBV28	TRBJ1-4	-	ASSLWTNEKLF
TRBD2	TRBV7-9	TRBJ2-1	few	ASSLAGRVGNEQF
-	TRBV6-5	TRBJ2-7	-	ASRLRGTSYEQY
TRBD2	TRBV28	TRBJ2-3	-	ASSPGLAGDTQY
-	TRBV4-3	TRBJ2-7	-	ASSQDGGLPPYEQY
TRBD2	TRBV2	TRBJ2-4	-	ASSETSEVKNIQY
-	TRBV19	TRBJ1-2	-	ASSTRDWRGYT
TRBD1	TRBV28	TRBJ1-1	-	ASSPIPGTGPLNTEAF
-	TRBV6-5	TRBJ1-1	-	ASSYPGSNTEAF
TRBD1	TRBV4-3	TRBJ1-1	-	ASSHRSGTGVFSGDTEAF
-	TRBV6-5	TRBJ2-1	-	ASSYSANNEQF
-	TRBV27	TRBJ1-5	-	ASRAGWNQPQH
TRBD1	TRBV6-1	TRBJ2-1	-	ASSEPGQGRSQF
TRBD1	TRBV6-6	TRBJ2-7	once	ASNSADRGLDEQY
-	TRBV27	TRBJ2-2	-	ASSLSGALSGELF
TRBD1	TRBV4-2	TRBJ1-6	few	ASSQAAGTVNSPLH
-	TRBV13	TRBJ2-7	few	ASSLEGGSSYEQY
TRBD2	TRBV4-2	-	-	ASSQAASGGYEQY
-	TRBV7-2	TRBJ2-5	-	ASSLVAATQETQY
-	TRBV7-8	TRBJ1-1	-	ASSNLERVYGAF
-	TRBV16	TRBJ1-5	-	ASSPPLWGDQPQH
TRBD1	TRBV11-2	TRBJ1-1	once	ASSLSRDRGLNTEAF
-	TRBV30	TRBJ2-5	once	AWSVEETQY
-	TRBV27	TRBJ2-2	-	ASLGGITGELF
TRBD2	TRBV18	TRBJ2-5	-	ASSLSAGGRQETQY
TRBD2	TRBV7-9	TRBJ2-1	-	ASSLVALAGAAYNEQF
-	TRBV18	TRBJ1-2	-	ASSTDPTVDYGYT
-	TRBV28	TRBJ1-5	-	ASSRTWGNQPQH
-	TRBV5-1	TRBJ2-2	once	ASSLRANTGELF
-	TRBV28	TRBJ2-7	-	ASSFGTPYEQY
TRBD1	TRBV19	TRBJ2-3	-	ASSKDRSITDTQY
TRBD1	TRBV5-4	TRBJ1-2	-	ASSPPQDRGYYGYT